A single T cell receptor beta chain is shown here with its context. The antigen remains unidentified. This entry belongs to a study of graft-versus-host responses after intestinal transplantation. General study findings and limits: GvH clones turned up in recipient marrow; some had shown up first in ileum or blood. When patients had graft-donor T cell macrochimerism, their allografts held high graft-versus-host to host-versus-graft clonal ratios.

This CDR3 has 11 residues. V lost 4 bases and J lost 7, with 10 bases in between. Germline CDR1 is SQVTM and CDR2 is ANQGSEA. Data came from immunoSEQ multiplex PCR; TCRdb stores just in-frame clones and leaves some out. The repertoire holds about 85,000 clones, with around 93% as singletons. This sequence originates from a human donor who was the organ donor for an intestinal transplant. The genes are TRBV29-1 and TRBJ2-5; D gene unclear. The sequenced sample was unstimulated CD8+ T cells sorted from spleen or lymph node cells, obtained before transplant. The CDR3 sequence: CSVVEIWTQYF. The DNA of the CDR3 is TGCAGCGTTGTAGAGATTTGGACCCAGTACTTC.